This T cell receptor (beta chain) originates from a study of PD-L1 blockade in urothelial cancer. Findings of the study overall: Blood TCR clonality below the median before treatment was a predictor of better survival.

Patients suffered from locally advanced or metastatic urothelial carcinoma. PCRs were each spiked with synthetic TCR analog templates. Method: immunoSEQ multiplex PCR; TCRdb's copy keeps in-frame clones and lacks some. The sample has about 91,000 clones, 90% seen once. Germline lookup yields CDR1 SEHNR and CDR2 FQNEAQ (reference sequence). The V and J ends lost 5 bases and 4 bases respectively, with 11 bases between them. The CDR3 covers 13 residues. In the case of this clone: Its antigen is not identified.

The genes are TRBV7-9 and TRBJ1-2; D may be TRBD1 (6 bases). This TCR derives from a man aged 55 to 70 with urothelial cancer. The sample was PBMCs, taken around atezolizumab (anti-PD-L1) treatment. The CDR3 DNA is TGTGCCAGCAGCCAAGGACAGTTCTATGGCTACACCTTC. Translation gives CASSQGQFYGYTF.